This passage covers 26 T cell receptor beta chains from one sample sequenced in a study of shared clonotypes between healthy human individuals. The data were produced by immunoSEQ multiplex PCR, yet TCRdb's version contains in-frame clones alone and is incomplete. The profile shows 1.6 million or so clones, approximately 98.5% of them singletons. Sequencing used naive CD4+ T cells sorted from blood. Subset here: CD45RA+ positively selected. The receptors here all came from a man aged 25 to 45 in good health.

The chain employs TRBV7-9 and TRBJ2-1, with a weak D call TRBD2 (5 bases). This CDR3 has 16 amino acids. Trimming removed 7 bases from V and 5 bases from J, with 21 bases in between. Germline V gives CDR1 SEHNR, CDR2 FQNEAQ (reference sequence). CDR3 coding DNA: TGTGCCAGCAATTTCCCCGGCACTCCCGGGAACAATGAGCAGTTCTTC. This translates into CASNFPGTPGNNEQFF.

The V gene is TRBV5-5, the J gene TRBJ1-5; D uncertain. The CDR3 is 13 amino acids. CDR1 SGHKS and CDR2 YYEKEE come from the germline V gene (reference sequence). V lost 1 base to trimming and J lost 5 bases, with 7 bases between them. DNA for the CDR3: TGTGCCAGCAGCTTGTGGGTGGATCAGCCCCAGCATTTT. Translation: CASSLWVDQPQHF.

The chain carries TRBV7-2 and TRBJ2-7; D might be TRBD2 (6 bases). The CDR3 consists of 13 residues. Germline V gives CDR1 SGHTA, CDR2 FQGNSA. V was pared by 4 bases and J by 3 bases, with 10 bases between. The chain's CDR3 is CASSSPTSYEQYF. As DNA, the CDR3 is TGTGCCAGCAGCTCGCCGACTAGCTACGAGCAGTACTTC.

The chain has TRBV19 and TRBJ2-7, with D possibly being TRBD1 (5 bases). This CDR3 region has 15 residues. Germline CDR1 and CDR2: LNHDA and SQIVND (reference sequence). V lost 1 base to trimming and J lost 3 bases, with 13 bases between them. Here the CDR3 reads CASSIVGRQVYEQYF. Written as DNA, the CDR3 is TGTGCCAGTAGTATAGTGGGGCGGCAAGTCTACGAGCAGTACTTC. The variable domain in full, with the rest retrieved from reference TRBV19 and TRBJ2-7, is DGGITQSPKYLFRKEGQNVTLSCEQNLNHDAMYWYRQDPGQGLRLIYYSQIVNDFQKGDIAEGYSVSREKKESFPLTVTSAQKNPTAFYLCASSIVGRQVYEQYFGPGTRLTVT.

The J gene is TRBJ1-1, the V gene TRBV7-9; D gene unclear. The germline V gene encodes CDR1 SEHNR and CDR2 FQNEAQ (reference sequence). V gave up 2 bases and J gave up 0 bases, with 19 bases separating them. There are 18 residues in the CDR3. The CDR3 region has the DNA TGTGCCAGCAGCTTACTGGTTTCCCGCGGAAAGATGAACACTGAAGCTTTCTTT. Translating it yields CASSLLVSRGKMNTEAFF.

The chain has TRBV6-5 and TRBJ2-7; D is undetermined. CDR1 and CDR2 (germline): MNHEY, SVGAGI. V lost 10 bases, J lost 1 base, and 20 bases lay in between. This CDR3 is built from 15 residues. In DNA, the CDR3 is TGTGCCACCGCCCCTTTGGACGGAGAATCCTACGAGCAGTACTTC. Translated, it gives CATAPLDGESYEQYF.

The genes are TRBV7-8 and TRBJ1-4, with D tentatively TRBD1 (5 bases). Trimming took 2 bases from V and 4 from J, leaving 20 bases between them. The length of the CDR3 is 18 residues. The germline V gene has CDR1 SGHVS and CDR2 FQNEAQ. The CDR3 nucleotides are TGTGCCAGCAGCTTAATGACCTCAGGTCCGAGGGGTAATGAAAAACTGTTTTTT. This sequence encodes CASSLMTSGPRGNEKLFF.

This clone came up once. The chain uses TRBV5-8 and TRBJ2-7; D is undetermined. This CDR3 spans 16 amino acids. The V gene lost 3 bases and the J gene lost 4 bases, with 20 bases spanning the gap. Looked up from germline, CDR1 is SGHTS and CDR2 is YDEGEE. CDR3 amino acids: CASSYRWGRDGYEQYF. In DNA form, the CDR3 reads TGTGCCAGCAGCTATAGGTGGGGTAGGGATGGATACGAGCAGTACTTC.

The gene calls are TRBV30 and TRBJ2-4; D remains unclear. The CDR3 consists of 14 residues. The V gene lost 1 base and the J gene lost 7 bases, with 14 bases spanning the gap. Germline assignment: CDR1 GTSNPN and CDR2 SVGIG (reference sequence). CDR3 nucleotides: TGTGCCTGGAGTGAGATAGCTCCCGGCAACATTCAGTACTTC. This gives the protein CAWSEIAPGNIQYF.

The rearrangement joins TRBV7-2 to TRBJ2-5; D remains unclear. The CDR3 spans 13 residues. V lost 4 bases and J 2 bases, leaving 8 bases between the germline ends. The germline gives CDR1 SGHTA, CDR2 FQGNSA. CDR3 region: CASSSYTQETQYF. Written as DNA, the CDR3 is TGTGCCAGCAGCTCTTACACACAAGAGACCCAGTACTTC. Full variable domain (remainder filled in from reference TRBV7-2 and TRBJ2-5): GAGVSQSPSNKVTEKGKDVELRCDPISGHTALYWYRQSLGQGLEFLIYFQGNSAPDKSGLPSDRFSAERTGGSVSTLTIQRTQQEDSAVYLCASSSYTQETQYFGPGTRLLVL.

This clone has a single count. The chain employs TRBV5-1 and TRBJ2-7, with D hard to call. V lost 0 bases to trimming and J lost 2 bases, with 9 bases between them. The CDR3 consists of 14 residues. Germline V gene data show CDR1 as SGHRS and CDR2 as YFSETQ. Here the CDR3 reads CASSLDSHPYEQYF. CDR3 nucleotides: TGCGCCAGCAGCTTGGATAGTCACCCCTACGAGCAGTACTTC.

To note about this clone: Mismatch with germline at one junction end may stem from a read error. V is TRBV2 and J is TRBJ1-5, with D possibly matching TRBD1 (5 bases). Per the germline V gene, CDR1 is SNHLY and CDR2 is FYNNEI. The CDR3 is made up of 14 amino acids. CDR3 DNA: TGTGCCGGCAGTGACCAGGGTGGCGATCAGCCCCAGCATTTT. It is translated as CAGSDQGGDQPQHF.

The rearrangement links TRBV9 to TRBJ1-2; no clear D. The length of the CDR3 is 17 residues. V gave up 0 bases and J gave up 6 bases, with 21 bases separating them. The germline V gene encodes CDR1 SGDLS and CDR2 YYNGEE. The CDR3 nucleotides read TGTGCCAGCAGCGTAGAGGGTAGGGCAGTCCCCAGGAATGGCTACACCTTC. It encodes CASSVEGRAVPRNGYTF. Filled out from reference TRBV9 and TRBJ1-2, the complete variable domain reads DSGVTQTPKHLITATGQRVTLRCSPRSGDLSVYWYQQSLDQGLQFLIQYYNGEERAKGNILERFSAQQFPDLHSELNLSSLELGDSALYFCASSVEGRAVPRNGYTFGSGTRLTVV.

In its sample, this clone was seen once. The chain combines TRBV13 with TRBJ2-7; 7 bases map to TRBD1. V lost 3 bases and J lost 5; bases outside the gene matches: 7. Germline V gene sequence: CDR1 PRHDT, CDR2 FYEKMQ (reference sequence). CDR3 length equals 14 residues. For the CDR3, the DNA is TGTGCCAGCAGCTTCGACAGGGTGGCCCACGAGCAGTACTTC. Protein: CASSFDRVAHEQYF.

The chain couples TRBV29-1 to TRBJ2-7; 8 nucleotides agree with TRBD2. Germline V lookup: CDR1 SQVTM, CDR2 ANQGSEA. V dropped 4 bases and J dropped 0; count of bases not matched to a gene: 5. CDR3 size: 14 residues. Here the CDR3 DNA reads TGCAGCGTTGCGTCCGGGACTAGCTCCTACGAGCAGTACTTC. This sequence encodes CSVASGTSSYEQYF.

This clone showed up just once. The genes are TRBV10-1 and TRBJ2-3; 7 bases map to TRBD2. The V gene end was trimmed by 5 bases and the J gene end by 1 base; junction bases not matched to a gene: 3. CDR1 is WNHNN, CDR2 SYGVQD, per germline (reference sequence). This CDR3 spans 14 amino acids. CDR3 bases: TGCGCCAGCAGTCCCAGCGGGGGCACAGATACGCAGTATTTT. It encodes CASSPSGGTDTQYF.

This clone was observed a single time. This chain links TRBV6-1 with TRBJ1-4, with 9 bases identical to TRBD1. Per germline, CDR1 MNHNS and CDR2 SASEGT. There are 14 residues in the CDR3. The V segment lost 6 bases and the J segment 7 bases; nucleotides outside the gene matches: 6. The CDR3 sequence is CASRSGTGSEKLFF. CDR3 bases: TGTGCCAGCAGGTCCGGGACAGGGAGTGAAAAACTGTTTTTT.

The chain uses TRBV6-1 and TRBJ2-2, with a possible D match to TRBD2 (5 bases). The CDR3 covers 15 residues. The germline gives CDR1 MNHNS, CDR2 SASEGT. The germline V and J ends were trimmed by 6 bases and 2 bases, with 13 bases remaining between them. Here the CDR3 reads CASRYTAENTGELFF. The CDR3, as DNA: TGTGCCAGCAGGTACACAGCGGAAAACACCGGGGAGCTGTTTTTT.

The DNA of the CDR3 is TGTGCCAGCAGTTCTTCACCAGATACGCAGTATTTT. The encoded protein is CASSSSPDTQYF. The chain carries TRBV6-5 and TRBJ2-3; D gene unclear. There are 12 residues in the CDR3. Deletions cut 4 bases from V and 4 bases from J, with 6 bases between. Germline V gives CDR1 MNHEY, CDR2 SVGAGI.

This chain links TRBV10-3 with TRBJ1-2; 9 bases match TRBD1. Trimming removed 5 bases from V and 8 bases from J; junction bases left unmatched: 15. The CDR3 is made up of 16 amino acids. CDR1 and CDR2 (germline): ENHRY, SYGVKD. The CDR3 protein is CAISSSEWTGAGGYTF. The CDR3 nucleotides are TGTGCCATCAGTTCCTCGGAGTGGACAGGGGCGGGAGGCTACACCTTC.

The table lists this clone with a count of one. The chain couples TRBV25-1 to TRBJ2-1; 11 bases map to TRBD2. Germline CDR1 MGHDK, CDR2 SYGVNS. J gave up 6 bases and V 5 bases, and 9 bases lay outside the gene matches. The CDR3 is 16 amino acids. CDR3 sequence (DNA): TGTGCCAGCAGTCTGTATACTAGCGGGAGTATCAATGAGCAGTTCTTC. This sequence encodes CASSLYTSGSINEQFF.

The J gene is TRBJ2-7, the V gene TRBV18; 9 nucleotides line up with TRBD1. The V gene end was trimmed by 6 bases and the J gene end by 6 bases; junction bases not matched to a gene: 9. Germline CDR1 is KGHSH and CDR2 is LQKENI. There are 14 residues in the CDR3. The DNA for the CDR3 is TGTGCCAGCTCCGAAAGGACAGGGGCATTCGAGCAGTACTTC. The encoded protein is CASSERTGAFEQYF.

With regard to this clone: The sample contains more than one DNA sequence encoding this CDR3. CDR3 amino acids: CASSLNYEQYF. The CDR3 DNA is TGTGCCAGCAGCCTTAACTACGAGCAGTACTTC. This chain links TRBV28 with TRBJ2-7; D ambiguous. Germline V lookup: CDR1 MDHEN, CDR2 SYDVKM. CDR3 length: 11 residues. Trimming stripped 6 bases from V and 3 bases from J, with 6 bases between. The whole variable domain, filled in from reference TRBV28 and TRBJ2-7, reads DVKVTQSSRYLVKRTGEKVFLECVQDMDHENMFWYRQDPGLGLRLIYFSYDVKMKEKGDIPEGYSVSREKKERFSLILESASTNQTSMYLCASSLNYEQYFGPGTRLTVT.

This clone was found once. The CDR3 coding sequence is TGCGCCAGCCGACCGGACCAAGAGACCCAGTACTTC. It codes for CASRPDQETQYF. V gene TRBV5-1 combines with J gene TRBJ2-5, with D uncertain. V shed 7 bases and J shed 0 bases, with 7 bases lying between them. The germline V gene encodes CDR1 SGHRS and CDR2 YFSETQ. CDR3 size: 12 residues.

V and J are TRBV18 and TRBJ2-6, with a tentative D call TRBD2 (6 bases). The CDR3 contains 17 residues. Germline V gene data show CDR1 as KGHSH and CDR2 as LQKENI. Trimming cost V 1 base and J 0 bases, with 10 bases left between them. The CDR3 sequence: CASSPLREISGANVLTF. The CDR3 nucleotides are TGTGCCAGCTCACCACTTCGGGAGATCTCTGGGGCCAACGTCCTGACTTTC.

The chain joins TRBV5-4 to TRBJ2-1; tentatively, D is TRBD2 (5 bases). The germline V gene has CDR1 SGHNT and CDR2 YYREEE (reference sequence). V lost 0 bases to trimming and J lost 2 bases, with 9 bases between them. This CDR3 spans 15 amino acids. The CDR3 bases are TGTGCCAGCAGCTTGGGGGGAGTAACCTACAATGAGCAGTTCTTC. Its protein product is CASSLGGVTYNEQFF.